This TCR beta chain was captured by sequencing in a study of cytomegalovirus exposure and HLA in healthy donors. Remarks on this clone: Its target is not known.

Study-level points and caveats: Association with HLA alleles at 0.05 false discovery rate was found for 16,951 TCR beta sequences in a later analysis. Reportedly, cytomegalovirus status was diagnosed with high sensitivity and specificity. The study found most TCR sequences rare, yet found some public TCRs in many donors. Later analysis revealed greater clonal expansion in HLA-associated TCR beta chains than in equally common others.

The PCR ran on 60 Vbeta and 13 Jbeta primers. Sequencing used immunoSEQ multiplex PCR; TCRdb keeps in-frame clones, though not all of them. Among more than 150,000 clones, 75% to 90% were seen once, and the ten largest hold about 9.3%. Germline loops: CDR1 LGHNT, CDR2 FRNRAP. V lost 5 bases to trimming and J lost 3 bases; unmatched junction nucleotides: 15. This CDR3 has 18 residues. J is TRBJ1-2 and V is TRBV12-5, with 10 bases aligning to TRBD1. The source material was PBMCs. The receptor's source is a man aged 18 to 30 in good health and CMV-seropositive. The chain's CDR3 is CASGPHTKRDRGHYGYTF. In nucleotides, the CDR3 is TGTGCTAGTGGTCCGCATACCAAACGGGACAGGGGACACTATGGCTACACCTTC.